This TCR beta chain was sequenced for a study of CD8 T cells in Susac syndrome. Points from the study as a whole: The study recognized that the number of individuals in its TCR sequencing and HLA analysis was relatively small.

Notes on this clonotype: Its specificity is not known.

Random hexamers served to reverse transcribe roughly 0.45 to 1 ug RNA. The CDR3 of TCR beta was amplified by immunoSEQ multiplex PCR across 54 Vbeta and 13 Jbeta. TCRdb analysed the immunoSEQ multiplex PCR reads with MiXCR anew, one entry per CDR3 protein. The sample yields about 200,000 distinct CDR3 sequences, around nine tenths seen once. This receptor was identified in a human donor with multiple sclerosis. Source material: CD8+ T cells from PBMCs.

Written as DNA, the CDR3 is TGTGCCAGCAGCCAAGTAGGTGTTGGGAGCTCCTACAATGAGCAGTTCTTC. The encoded protein is CASSQVGVGSSYNEQFF. The chain joins TRBV14 to TRBJ2-1; D perhaps matches TRBD2 (5 bases). Germline values: CDR1 SGHDN, CDR2 FVKESK. V was trimmed by 1 base and J by 0 bases, leaving 13 bases between them. The CDR3 length is 17 residues.